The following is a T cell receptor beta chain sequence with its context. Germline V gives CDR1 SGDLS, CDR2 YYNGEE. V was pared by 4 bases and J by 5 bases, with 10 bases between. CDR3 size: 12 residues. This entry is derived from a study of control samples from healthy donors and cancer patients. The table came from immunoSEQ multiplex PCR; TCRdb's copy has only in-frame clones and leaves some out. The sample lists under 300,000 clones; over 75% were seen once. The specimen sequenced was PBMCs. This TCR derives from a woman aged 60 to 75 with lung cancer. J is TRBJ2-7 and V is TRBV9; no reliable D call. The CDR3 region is CASSKTPDEQYF. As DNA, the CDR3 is TGTGCCAGCAGCAAGACCCCTGACGAGCAGTACTTC.